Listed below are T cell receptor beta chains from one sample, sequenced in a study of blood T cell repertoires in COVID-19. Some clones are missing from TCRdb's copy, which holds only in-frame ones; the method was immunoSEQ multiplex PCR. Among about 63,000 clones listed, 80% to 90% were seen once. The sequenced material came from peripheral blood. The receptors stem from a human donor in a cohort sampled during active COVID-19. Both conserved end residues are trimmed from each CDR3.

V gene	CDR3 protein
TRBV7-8	ASSFQEAGYYGYT
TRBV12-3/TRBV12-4	ASSAYLTGELF
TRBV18	ASSPTGISDYEQY
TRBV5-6	ASSLGQGGYT
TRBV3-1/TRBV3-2	ASSQVPGEQY
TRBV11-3	ASSHRVLDSGELF
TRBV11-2	ASSLVLEQY
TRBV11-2	ASSFGQGGEQY
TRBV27	ASSLDTASYEQY
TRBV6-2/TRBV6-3	ASRPTASGNTIY
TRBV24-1	ATSDMVGAGELF
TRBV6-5	ASSQDPGQGYEQY
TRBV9	ASSAESGSREQF
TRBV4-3	ARVEEHGNTIY
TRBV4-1	ASSPQEGFVSGANVLT
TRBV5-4	ASSLGGSGSPLH
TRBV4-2	ASSQERERENLDSSYEQY
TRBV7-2	ASSLAGGTGNTIY
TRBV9	ASSVGFSGRNTEAF
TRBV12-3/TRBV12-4	ASSPRQSDTQY
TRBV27	ASSLFGTGPQETQY
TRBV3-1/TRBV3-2	ASSQVAGGPEDTDTQY
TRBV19	ASMMGRGNTEAF
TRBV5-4	ASSFRQGVNTEAF
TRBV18	ASSHVSEGSSYI
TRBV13	ASSLAAGTLYGYT
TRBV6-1	ASSEGDRGIPGSGYGYT
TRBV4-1	ASSQVSSGYEQY
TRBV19	ASSKRGANLGSNQPQH
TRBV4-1	ASSPRTGTYEQY
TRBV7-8	ASSLAGRFTDTQY
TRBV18	ASSPDRGQPQH
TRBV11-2	ASSLGAGSYEQY
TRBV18	ASSTAGSSTYEQY
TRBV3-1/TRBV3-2	ASSQGPNTEAF
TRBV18	ASSPSNYRGEQF
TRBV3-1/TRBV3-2	ASSQAGPPNSPLH
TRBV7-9	ASSLPHGQGAYEQY
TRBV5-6	ASSSPSRGQETQY
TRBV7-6	ASSLTGGIRETQY
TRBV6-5	ASRSTGSNYGYT
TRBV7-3	ASSPLSTGELF
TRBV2	ASSGDRGFYEQY
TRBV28	ASLKTPQTSGSYEQY
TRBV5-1	ASSFPGISEAF
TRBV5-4	ASSLRTGGELF
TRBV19	ASSIRTGGTEAF
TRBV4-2	ASSQVPQVPTYEQY
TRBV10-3	AISDTSTTNEKLF
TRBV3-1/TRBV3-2	ASSHGLAGALNTGELF